A selection of T cell receptor beta chains follows, all from one sample in a study of siplizumab effects on memory and regulatory T cells. Sequenced by immunoSEQ multiplex PCR; TCRdb stores in-frame clones only, minus some. The sample records over 80,000 clones, roughly 94% being singletons. The sequencing input was non-Treg CD4+ T cells sorted from blood. The receptors were sampled from a human donor in good health. Both conserved end residues are part of each CDR3. D genes are given only for firm matches. Part of the rows lack a size; the others show once, few, many or a class for expanded clones.

CDR3 protein	CDR3 DNA	V gene	clone size	D gene	J gene
CSVLGLAERQTYEQYF	TGCAGCGTTCTAGGACTAGCGGAAAGGCAAACCTACGAGCAGTACTTC	TRBV29-1	NA	TRBD2	TRBJ2-7
CSVPRGAGAVNYGYTF	TGCAGCGTTCCTAGGGGGGCAGGGGCCGTTAACTATGGCTACACCTTC	TRBV29-1	NA	NA	TRBJ1-2
CASSPNLGQGIETQYF	TGTGCCAGCTCACCTAATCTGGGACAGGGGATAGAGACCCAGTACTTC	TRBV18	once	TRBD1	TRBJ2-5
CASSGARAGELFF	TGTGCCAGCTCAGGGGCGAGGGCCGGGGAGCTGTTTTTT	TRBV7-3	NA	NA	TRBJ2-2
CASNHGTVNQPQHF	TGTGCCAGCAACCACGGGACAGTCAATCAGCCCCAGCATTTT	TRBV6-6	NA	TRBD1	TRBJ1-5
CASSENPGNRATEAFF	TGCGCCAGCAGCGAAAATCCAGGGAACCGGGCCACTGAAGCTTTCTTT	TRBV5-1	NA	NA	TRBJ1-1
CASQRTSNQPQHF	TGTGCCAGTCAGAGGACTAGCAATCAGCCCCAGCATTTT	TRBV6-5	NA	NA	TRBJ1-5
CASRDRLGNTIYF	TGTGCCAGCAGGGATAGACTCGGAAACACCATATATTTT	TRBV6-5	NA	NA	TRBJ1-3
CASSLAGQPQHF	TGTGCCAGCAGCTTGGCCGGGCAGCCCCAGCATTTT	TRBV5-4	NA	NA	TRBJ1-5
CASSRDGATNEKLFF	TGTGCCAGCAGCCGCGACGGTGCAACTAATGAAAAACTGTTTTTT	TRBV7-2	NA	NA	TRBJ1-4
CASSWGLAGTHEQYF	TGTGCCAGCAGCTGGGGTCTAGCGGGAACCCACGAGCAGTACTTC	TRBV5-4	NA	TRBD2	TRBJ2-7
CASSLLGPGELFF	TGTGCCAGCAGTTTACTGGGTCCCGGGGAGCTGTTTTTT	TRBV27	NA	NA	TRBJ2-2
CSGREYEQYF	TGCAGTGGGAGAGAATACGAGCAGTACTTC	TRBV20-1	NA	NA	TRBJ2-7
CASSLIRPWGAGPNTEAFF	TGTGCCAGCAGCTTAATCCGCCCGTGGGGGGCCGGACCGAACACTGAAGCTTTCTTT	TRBV7-8	NA	NA	TRBJ1-1
CASHPNTGGLSQPQHF	TGTGCCAGCCACCCAAACACGGGGGGTCTGAGTCAGCCCCAGCATTTT	TRBV2	once	NA	TRBJ1-5
CASSGRTGETYNEQFF	TGTGCCAGCAGCGGGCGAACAGGGGAGACCTACAATGAGCAGTTCTTC	TRBV5-4	NA	TRBD1	TRBJ2-1
CASSLGTGRYGDTIYF	TGTGCCAGCAGCTTGGGGACAGGGCGGTACGGGGACACCATATATTTT	TRBV5-4	NA	TRBD1	TRBJ1-3
CASSTLPGTATSGANVLTF	TGCGCCAGCAGCACCTTGCCCGGGACAGCCACCTCTGGGGCCAACGTCCTGACTTTC	TRBV5-1	NA	TRBD1	TRBJ2-6
CASSLAGNSYEQYF	TGCGCCAGCAGCCTGGCGGGGAACTCCTACGAGCAGTACTTC	TRBV4-1	NA	NA	TRBJ2-7
CASSPTVFEAFF	TGTGCCAGCAGTCCTACAGTGTTTGAAGCTTTCTTT	TRBV6-6	NA	NA	TRBJ1-1
CASSLGLFLGNQPQHF	TGTGCCAGCAGCTTAGGACTTTTCCTGGGGAATCAGCCCCAGCATTTT	TRBV7-2	NA	NA	TRBJ1-5
CASSNPGFRGEQFF	TGCGCCAGCAGCAATCCAGGGTTTAGGGGTGAGCAGTTCTTC	TRBV5-1	few	NA	TRBJ2-1
CAISERGTEAFF	TGTGCCATCAGTGAGAGGGGCACTGAAGCTTTCTTT	TRBV10-3	NA	NA	TRBJ1-1
CASSGVYEQYF	TGTGCCAGCAGTGGTGTCTACGAGCAGTACTTC	TRBV27	NA	NA	TRBJ2-7
CASSISDTEAFF	TGTGCCAGTAGTATCTCGGACACTGAAGCTTTCTTT	TRBV19	NA	NA	TRBJ1-1
CASSFVRGGDGYTF	TGTGCCAGCAGTTTTGTGAGGGGAGGAGATGGCTACACCTTC	TRBV27	NA	NA	TRBJ1-2
CASSESLGIEAQYF	TGCGCCAGCAGTGAGTCTTTGGGGATAGAGGCCCAGTACTTC	TRBV10-1	once	NA	TRBJ2-5
CASSQPGNSYEQYF	TGTGCCAGCAGCCAACCCGGGAATTCCTACGAGCAGTACTTC	TRBV28	NA	NA	TRBJ2-7
CASSLVLMAGAGNEQFF	TGTGCCAGCAGTTTGGTATTAATGGCAGGGGCAGGCAATGAGCAGTTCTTC	TRBV27	NA	NA	TRBJ2-1
CASSVEPGHGELFF	TGTGCCAGCAGCGTAGAACCCGGGCACGGGGAGCTGTTTTTT	TRBV9	NA	NA	TRBJ2-2
CSVEDGRGPRWGNQPQHF	TGCAGCGTTGAAGATGGGAGGGGTCCCCGATGGGGCAATCAGCCCCAGCATTTT	TRBV29-1	NA	NA	TRBJ1-5
CASSEFTPAGVDLAFF	TGCGCCAGCAGTGAGTTTACTCCGGCGGGAGTGGATTTAGCTTTCTTT	TRBV10-1	NA	NA	TRBJ1-1
CASRPPMAGPDTQYF	TGTGCCAGCAGACCCCCCATGGCAGGGCCAGATACGCAGTATTTT	TRBV6-9	NA	NA	TRBJ2-3
CASRLRSSNQPQHF	TGTGCCAGCAGGCTGCGGAGTAGCAATCAGCCCCAGCATTTT	TRBV5-8	NA	NA	TRBJ1-5
CAWSVQGLATNEQFF	TGTGCCTGGAGTGTACAGGGACTAGCCACAAATGAGCAGTTCTTC	TRBV30	NA	TRBD2	TRBJ2-1